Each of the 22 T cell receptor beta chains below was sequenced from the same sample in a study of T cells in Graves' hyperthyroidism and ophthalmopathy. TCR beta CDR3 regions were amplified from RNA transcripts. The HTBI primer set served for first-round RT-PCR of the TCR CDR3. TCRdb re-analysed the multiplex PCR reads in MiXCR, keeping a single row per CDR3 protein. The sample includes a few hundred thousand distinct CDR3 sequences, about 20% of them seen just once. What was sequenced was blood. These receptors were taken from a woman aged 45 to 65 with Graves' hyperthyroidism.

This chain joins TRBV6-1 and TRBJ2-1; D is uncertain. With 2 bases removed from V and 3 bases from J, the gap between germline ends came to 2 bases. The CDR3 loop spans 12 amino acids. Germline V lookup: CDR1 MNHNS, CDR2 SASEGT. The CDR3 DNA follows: TGTGCCAGCAGTGAAAGCTACAATGAGCAGTTCTTC. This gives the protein CASSESYNEQFF.

The DNA of the CDR3 is TGTGCCAGTAGTAAGCGACAGGACCGGCATCAGCCCCAGCATTTT. The encoded protein is CASSKRQDRHQPQHF. This chain uses TRBV19 with TRBJ1-5, with D perhaps matching TRBD1 (6 bases). Per the germline V gene, CDR1 is LNHDA and CDR2 is SQIVND (reference sequence). The CDR3 sequence is 15 residues long. Trimming shortened V by 4 bases and J by 5 bases, and 15 bases separated the two germline ends.

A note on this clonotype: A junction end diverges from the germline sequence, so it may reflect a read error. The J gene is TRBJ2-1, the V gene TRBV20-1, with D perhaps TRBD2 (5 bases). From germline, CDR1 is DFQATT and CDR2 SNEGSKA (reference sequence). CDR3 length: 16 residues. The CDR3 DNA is TGCAGTGCAACCTGGGGTCGGCCTAGCTCCTGCAATGAGCAGTTCTTC. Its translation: CSATWGRPSSCNEQFF.

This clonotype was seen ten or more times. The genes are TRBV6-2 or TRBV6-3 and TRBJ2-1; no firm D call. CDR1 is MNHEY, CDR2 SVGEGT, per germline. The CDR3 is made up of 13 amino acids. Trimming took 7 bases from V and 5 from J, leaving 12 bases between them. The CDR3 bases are TGTGCCAGCAAGAGACCTCAAAACAATGAGCAGTTCTTC. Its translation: CASKRPQNNEQFF.

The CDR3 is CASTKGFNYGYTF. CDR3 DNA: TGTGCCAGCACAAAGGGGTTCAACTATGGCTACACCTTC. This chain connects TRBV6-1 to TRBJ1-2; weak D call: TRBD1 (5 bases). The CDR3 has 13 residues. The germline V and J ends were trimmed by 7 bases and 2 bases, with 11 bases remaining between them. In germline, CDR1 is MNHNS, CDR2 SASEGT.

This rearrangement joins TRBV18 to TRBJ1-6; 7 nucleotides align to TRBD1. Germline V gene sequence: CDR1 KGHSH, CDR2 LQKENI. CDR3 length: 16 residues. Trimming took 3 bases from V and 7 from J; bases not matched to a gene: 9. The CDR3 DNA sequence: TGTGCCAGCTCACCCGCCCCCGGGACAGAGAATTCACCCCTCCACTTT. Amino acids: CASSPAPGTENSPLHF.

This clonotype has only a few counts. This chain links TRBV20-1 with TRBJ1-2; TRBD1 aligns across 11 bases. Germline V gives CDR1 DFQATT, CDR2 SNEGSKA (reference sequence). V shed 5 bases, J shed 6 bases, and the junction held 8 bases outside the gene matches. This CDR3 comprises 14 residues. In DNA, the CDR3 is TGCAGTGCTGGACAGGGGGCGCCACATGATGGCTACACCTTC. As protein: CSAGQGAPHDGYTF.

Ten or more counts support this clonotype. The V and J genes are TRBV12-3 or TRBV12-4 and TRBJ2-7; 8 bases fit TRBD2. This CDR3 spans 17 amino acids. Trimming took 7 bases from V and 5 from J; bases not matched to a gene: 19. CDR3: CASTTSRLAGPANEQYF. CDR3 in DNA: TGTGCCAGCACTACCTCCCGTTTAGCGGGACCCGCGAACGAGCAGTACTTC.

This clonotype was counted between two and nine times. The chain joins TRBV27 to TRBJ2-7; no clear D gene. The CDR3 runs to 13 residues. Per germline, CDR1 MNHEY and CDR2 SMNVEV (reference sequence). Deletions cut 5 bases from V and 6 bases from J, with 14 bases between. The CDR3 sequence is CASSPTIVGEQYV. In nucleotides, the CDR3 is TGTGCCAGCAGTCCTACTATAGTGGGCGAGCAGTACGTC.

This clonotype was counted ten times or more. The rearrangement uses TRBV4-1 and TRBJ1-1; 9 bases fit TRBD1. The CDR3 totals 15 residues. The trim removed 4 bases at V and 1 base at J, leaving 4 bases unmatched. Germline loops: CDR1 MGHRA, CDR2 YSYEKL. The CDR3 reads CASSPLGQGNTEAFF. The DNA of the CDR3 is TGCGCCAGCAGCCCGCTGGGACAGGGGAACACTGAAGCTTTCTTT.

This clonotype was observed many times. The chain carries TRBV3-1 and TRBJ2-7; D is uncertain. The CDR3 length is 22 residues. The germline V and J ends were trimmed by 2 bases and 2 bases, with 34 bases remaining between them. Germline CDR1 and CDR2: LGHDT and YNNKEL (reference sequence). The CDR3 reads CASSQRLRYGKGGNRGPYEQYV. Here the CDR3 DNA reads TGTGCCAGCAGCCAAAGGCTTAGATATGGAAAAGGTGGGAACCGCGGCCCCTACGAGCAGTACGTC.

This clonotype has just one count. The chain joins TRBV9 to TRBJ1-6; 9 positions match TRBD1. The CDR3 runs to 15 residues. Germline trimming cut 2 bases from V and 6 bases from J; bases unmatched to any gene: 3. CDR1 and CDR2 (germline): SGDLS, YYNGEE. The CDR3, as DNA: TGTGCCAGCAGCGTCGGGGACAGGGTTAATTCACCCCTCCACTTT. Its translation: CASSVGDRVNSPLHF. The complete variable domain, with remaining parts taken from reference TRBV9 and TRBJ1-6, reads DSGVTQTPKHLITATGQRVTLRCSPRSGDLSVYWYQQSLDQGLQFLIQYYNGEERAKGNILERFSAQQFPDLHSELNLSSLELGDSALYFCASSVGDRVNSPLHFGNGTRLTVT.

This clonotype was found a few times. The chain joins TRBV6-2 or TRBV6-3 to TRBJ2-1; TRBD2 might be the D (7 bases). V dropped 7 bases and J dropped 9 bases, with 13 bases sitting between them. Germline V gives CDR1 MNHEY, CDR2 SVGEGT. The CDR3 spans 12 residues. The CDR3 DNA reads TGTGCCAGCACGGAGGGGGGGCCTGAGCAGTTCTTC. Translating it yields CASTEGGPEQFF.

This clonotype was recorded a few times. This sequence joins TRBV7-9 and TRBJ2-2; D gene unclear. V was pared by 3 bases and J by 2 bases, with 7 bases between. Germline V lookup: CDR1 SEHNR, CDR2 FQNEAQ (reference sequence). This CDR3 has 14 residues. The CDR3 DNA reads TGTGCCAGCAGCTTGACGCCAAACACCGGGGAGCTGTTTTTT. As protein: CASSLTPNTGELFF.

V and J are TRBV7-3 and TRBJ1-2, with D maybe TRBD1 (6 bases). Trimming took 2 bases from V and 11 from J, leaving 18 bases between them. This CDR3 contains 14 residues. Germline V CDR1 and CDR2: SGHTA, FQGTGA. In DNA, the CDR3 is TGTGCCAGCAGCTTAGGGCAGGGGTCTGGACTGTACACCTTC. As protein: CASSLGQGSGLYTF. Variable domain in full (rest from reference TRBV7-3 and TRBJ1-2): GAGVSQTPSNKVTEKGKYVELRCDPISGHTALYWYRQSLGQGPEFLIYFQGTGAADDSGLPNDRFFAVRPEGSVSTLKIQRTERGDSAVYLCASSLGQGSGLYTFGSGTRLTVV.

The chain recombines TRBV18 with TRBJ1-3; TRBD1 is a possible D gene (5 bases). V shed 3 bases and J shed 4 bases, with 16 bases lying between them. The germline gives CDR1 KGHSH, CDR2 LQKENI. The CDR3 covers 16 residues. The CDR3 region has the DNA TGTGCCAGCTCACCCTTTGCCGGGGCTAGAGGAAACACCATATATTTT. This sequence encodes CASSPFAGARGNTIYF.

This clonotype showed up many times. In DNA, the CDR3 is TGTGCCATCAGTGAGTCGAAATTTATGGGGGGGCGGAACACTGAAGCTTTCTTT. This translates into CAISESKFMGGRNTEAFF. The chain joins TRBV10-3 to TRBJ1-1; D might be TRBD1 (6 bases). Germline V lookup: CDR1 ENHRY, CDR2 SYGVKD. V dropped 0 bases and J dropped 1 base, with 18 bases sitting between them. CDR3 length: 18 residues.

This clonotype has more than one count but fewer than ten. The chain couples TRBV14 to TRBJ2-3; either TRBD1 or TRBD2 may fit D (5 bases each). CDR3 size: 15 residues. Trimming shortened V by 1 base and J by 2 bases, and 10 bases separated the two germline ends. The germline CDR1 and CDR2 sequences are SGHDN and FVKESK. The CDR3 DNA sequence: TGTGCCAGCAGCCAAGTGAGGGACCACACAGATACGCAGTATTTT. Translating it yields CASSQVRDHTDTQYF.

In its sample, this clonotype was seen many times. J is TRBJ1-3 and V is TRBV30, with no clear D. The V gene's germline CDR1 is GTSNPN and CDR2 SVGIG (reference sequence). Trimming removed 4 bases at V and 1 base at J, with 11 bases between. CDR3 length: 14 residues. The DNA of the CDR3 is TGTGCCTGGACCAACGGGGTTTCTGGAAACACCATATATTTT. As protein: CAWTNGVSGNTIYF.

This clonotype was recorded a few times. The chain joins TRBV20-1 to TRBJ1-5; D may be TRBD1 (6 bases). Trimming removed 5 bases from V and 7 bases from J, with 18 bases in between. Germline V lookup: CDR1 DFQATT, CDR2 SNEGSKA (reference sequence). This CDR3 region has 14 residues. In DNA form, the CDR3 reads TGCAGTGCTCCTCGTGGGACTACAGGGCAGCCCCAGCATTTT. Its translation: CSAPRGTTGQPQHF.

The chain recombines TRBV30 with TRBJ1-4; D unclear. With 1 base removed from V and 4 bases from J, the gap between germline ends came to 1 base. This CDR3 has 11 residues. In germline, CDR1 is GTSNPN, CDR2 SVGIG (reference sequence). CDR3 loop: CAWSDNEKLFF. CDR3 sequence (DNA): TGTGCCTGGAGTGATAATGAAAAACTGTTTTTT.

CDR3 nucleotide sequence: TGTGCCAGCTGGTATTCCAGCGGGAACACTGAAGCTTTCTTT. It yields the protein CASWYSSGNTEAFF. The chain is built from TRBV7-9 and TRBJ1-1; D not certain. The ends were cut back, 8 bases at V and 1 base at J, with 14 bases in the middle. Germline assignment: CDR1 SEHNR and CDR2 FQNEAQ (reference sequence). This CDR3 contains 14 residues.